This T cell receptor (beta chain) was sequenced for a study of cytomegalovirus exposure and HLA in healthy donors. The CDR3 contains 12 residues. Germline lookup yields CDR1 MNHEY and CDR2 SMNVEV (reference sequence). V was clipped by 4 bases and J by 8 bases, with 11 bases between them. Both 60 Vbeta primers and 13 Jbeta primers went into the PCR. Original methodology: Some 10 million of the about 80 million unique TCR beta chains counted in a later analysis were shared. Sequenced by immunoSEQ multiplex PCR; TCRdb stores in-frame clones only, minus some. V, J and clone size were drawn from that table, and D and trimming were deduced from the DNA. In the table there are 200,000 to 300,000 clones, 82% of which are singletons.

Sequences were obtained from PBMCs. The receptor was isolated from a woman aged 40 to 50 in good health and CMV-seropositive. The gene calls are TRBV27 and TRBJ1-2; possible D gene TRBD1, 6 bases. The CDR3 protein is CASSSPGQGYTF. The DNA of the CDR3 is TGTGCCAGCAGTTCCCCGGGACAAGGCTACACCTTC.